The entry below describes one T cell receptor beta chain. This record comes from a study of T cell responses to AZD1222 COVID-19 vaccine. CDR3 length: 17 residues. Germline CDR1 and CDR2: SGHRS and YFSETQ. Losses at the gene ends were 0 bases for V and 8 bases for J; bases not matched to a gene: 5. Some clones are missing from TCRdb's copy, which holds only in-frame ones; the method was immunoSEQ multiplex PCR. This sample has more than 110,000 clones, with 92% found just once. The receptor comes from an adult who received the AZD1222 COVID-19 vaccine. This chain links TRBV5-1 with TRBJ2-1; 16 bases line up with TRBD2. This sample comprised peripheral blood, obtained 28 days after the second AZD1222 dose. Written as DNA, the CDR3 is TGCGCCAGCAGCTTGGCCGGGACTAGCGGGAGGGTCGATGAGCAGTTCTTC. This codes for CASSLAGTSGRVDEQFF.